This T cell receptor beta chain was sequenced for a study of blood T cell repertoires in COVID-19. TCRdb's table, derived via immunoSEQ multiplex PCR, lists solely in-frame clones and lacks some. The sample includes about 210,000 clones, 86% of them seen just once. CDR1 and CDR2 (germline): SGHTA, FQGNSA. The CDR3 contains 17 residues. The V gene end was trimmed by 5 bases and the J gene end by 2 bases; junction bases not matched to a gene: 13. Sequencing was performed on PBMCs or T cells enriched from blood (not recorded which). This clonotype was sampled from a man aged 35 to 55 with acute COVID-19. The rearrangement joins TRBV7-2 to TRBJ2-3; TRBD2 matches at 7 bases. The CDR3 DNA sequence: TGTGCCAGCAGCCCGGCTAGCGGAAGGGGTCCCACAGATACGCAGTATTTT. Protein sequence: CASSPASGRGPTDTQYF.